The sequence of this T cell receptor (beta chain) was determined in a study of T cells in Graves' hyperthyroidism and ophthalmopathy. This clonotype was recorded at least ten times. Diagnoses rested on clinical symptoms, serum thyroxine and TRAb, thyroid ultrasound and orbital computed tomography. It was RNA transcripts that yielded the amplified TCR beta CDR3 regions. A set of HTBI primers served as the primers for a first-round RT-PCR of the TCR CDR3. From the multiplex PCR reads, TCRdb called clonotypes with MiXCR, one entry per CDR3 protein. Found here are about 260,000 distinct CDR3 sequences, roughly 15% of them singletons; the top ten hold around 28%. The origin of this receptor is a woman aged 18-29 years with Graves' ophthalmopathy. Material for sequencing was blood.

The CDR3 nucleotides are TGTGCTAGTGGTTTGGTACCCCGCGGCACAGATACGCAGTATTTT. It translates to CASGLVPRGTDTQYF. This rearrangement joins TRBV12-5 to TRBJ2-3; D gene uncertain. Per the germline V gene, CDR1 is LGHNT and CDR2 is FRNRAP. This CDR3 comprises 15 residues. V shed 0 bases and J shed 1 base, with 8 bases lying between them.